These T cell receptor beta chains were read from a single sample in a study of T-cell reconstitution after alpha-beta-depleted transplantation in children. TCRdb redid the calling of the PCR reads with MiXCR, one entry per CDR3 protein. The table has nearly 250,000 distinct CDR3 sequences, under 9.5% seen once. Sequenced material: PBMCs, mostly from graft donor cells, taken 180 days after TCRalphabeta/CD19-depleted stem cell transplant. These receptor sequences come from a male patient younger than 18 who had a stem cell transplant for acute lymphoblastic leukemia, so the T cells may come from the graft donor. Each CDR3 is given without its conserved first and last residue. Where a row states a size, it is once, few, many or the class of an expanded clone; other rows omit it.

clone_size	v_call	j_call	cdr3_aa
many	TRBV6-5	TRBJ2-5	ASSLADNQETQY
many	TRBV9	TRBJ2-3	ASSRIRGLAGITDTQY
many	TRBV25-1	TRBJ2-2	ASREANTGELF
many	TRBV9	TRBJ1-4	ASSVAGRVREKLF
many	TRBV29-1	TRBJ1-3	SVEVRRSSGNTIY
.	TRBV4-2	TRBJ2-7	ASSHYAATASVYEQY
many	TRBV20-1	TRBJ2-3	SANPGQGIYTQY
many	TRBV7-2	TRBJ1-5	ASSLVGTGVQPQH
many	TRBV6-5	TRBJ1-2	ASSYFITTGTVNYGYT
many	TRBV3-1	TRBJ1-2	ASSRNLDRKVGYT
many	TRBV7-7	TRBJ2-5	ASSLARTGGPETQY
many	TRBV20-1	TRBJ2-7	SAGGHEQY
many	TRBV15	TRBJ2-6	ATLGQGMKANVLT